This TCR beta chain derives from a study of blood T cell repertoires in COVID-19. Turning to the study itself: Donors in the United States, Italy and Spain gave samples during acute or convalescent COVID-19.

The repertoire was sequenced with immunoSEQ multiplex PCR; TCRdb's copy has only in-frame clones and lacks some. The repertoire has roughly 100,000 clones, roughly nine tenths of them found once; the top ten carry approximately 5.6%. Enrolled during active infection, Seattle patients were then followed longitudinally. CDR3 size: 19 residues. Trimming removed 0 bases from V and 3 bases from J; junction bases left unmatched: 16. In germline, CDR1 is SGHRS, CDR2 YFSETQ. The chain is built from TRBV5-1 and TRBJ1-1; 8 bases align to TRBD1. The sequencing input was peripheral blood. The receptor comes from a woman in her 50s with COVID-19, enrolled during active disease. The CDR3 reads CASSLGGHPDRGRDTEAFF. The CDR3 DNA reads as TGCGCCAGCAGCTTGGGGGGCCACCCCGACAGGGGTAGGGACACTGAAGCTTTCTTT.